The 12 T cell receptor beta chains below were found in one sample sequenced in a study of T-cell reconstitution after alpha-beta-depleted transplantation in children. Unique molecular identifiers featured in how the TCRbeta library was prepared. MiXCR, run by TCRdb on the PCR reads, gives a single entry per CDR3 protein. The data show fewer than 700,000 distinct CDR3 sequences, approximately 13% seen once. The sample consisted of PBMCs, mostly from graft donor cells, taken 360 days after TCRalphabeta/CD19-depleted stem cell transplant. All receptors come from a male patient between 10 and 17 years old who had a stem cell transplant for acute myeloid leukemia, so the T cells may come from the graft donor.

The chain uses TRBV4-3 and TRBJ2-7; 8 nucleotides align to TRBD2. This CDR3 region has 13 residues. V gave up 3 bases and J gave up 6 bases; unmatched junction bases: 4. CDR1 LGHNA and CDR2 YSLEER come from the germline V gene. CDR3 sequence (DNA): TGCGCCAGCAGCCAGGGACTAGGGACCGAGCAGTACTTC. It specifies CASSQGLGTEQYF.

This clonotype has only a few counts. The rearrangement joins TRBV5-1 to TRBJ2-2, with D perhaps matching TRBD2 (6 bases). The germline V gene has CDR1 SGHRS and CDR2 YFSETQ. The CDR3 has 19 amino acids. Trimming left V 1 base short and J 5 bases short, with 24 bases between. For the CDR3, the DNA is TGCGCCAGCAGCTTGCTGCCTCTGAGTGAGCGGGTTGTTACCGGGGAGCTGTTTTTT. Translating gives CASSLLPLSERVVTGELFF.

This clonotype came up many times. The chain joins TRBV7-8 to TRBJ2-1; 8 positions match TRBD1. J lost 4 bases, V lost 5 bases, and 10 bases had no gene match. In germline, CDR1 is SGHVS, CDR2 FQNEAQ. The CDR3 covers 16 residues. CDR3 coding DNA: TGTGCCAGCAGCCGAACCGGACAGGGAGGATACAATGAGCAGTTCTTC. Its translation: CASSRTGQGGYNEQFF.

The chain links TRBV6-2 or TRBV6-3 to TRBJ1-2; D is unresolved. Trimming cost V 6 bases and J 3 bases, with 11 bases left between them. This CDR3 comprises 13 residues. Germline CDR1 reads MNHEY; CDR2 reads SVGEGT. This CDR3 reads CASSPDGDYGYTF. The CDR3 nucleotides read TGTGCCAGCAGCCCCGATGGAGACTATGGCTACACCTTC.

V is TRBV12-3 or TRBV12-4 and J is TRBJ2-7; D possibly corresponds to TRBD1 (5 bases). This CDR3 has 12 residues. V was shortened by 6 bases and J by 4 bases, with 10 bases between the two germline ends. CDR3 sequence reads: CASSDRRYEQYF. In DNA form, the CDR3 reads TGTGCCAGCAGCGACAGACGTTACGAGCAGTACTTC.

V and J are TRBV28 and TRBJ2-1; 8 positions match TRBD2. The ends lost 4 bases at V and 1 base at J; junction bases unmatched: 12. There are 18 residues in the CDR3. Germline CDR1 is MDHEN and CDR2 is SYDVKM. In DNA, the CDR3 is TGTGCCAGCAGTTACCAAAACTCAGGACTAGCTTCCTACAATGAGCAGTTCTTC. Translating it yields CASSYQNSGLASYNEQFF.

This clonotype was counted between two and nine times. The gene calls are TRBV11-2 and TRBJ2-5; 9 bases are shared with TRBD2. The CDR3 loop spans 17 amino acids. Per germline, CDR1 SGHAT and CDR2 FQNNGV. J gave up 5 bases and V 3 bases, and 13 bases lay outside the gene matches. The CDR3 region is CASSFSLAGVSGETQYF. The DNA of the CDR3 is TGTGCCAGCAGCTTTTCCTTAGCGGGAGTTTCGGGGGAGACCCAGTACTTC.

This clonotype appeared many times. The chain employs TRBV10-3 and TRBJ2-2; a possible D gene is TRBD2 (6 bases). The CDR3 spans 16 residues. Germline CDR1 is ENHRY and CDR2 is SYGVKD. Trimming stripped 8 bases from V and 6 bases from J, with 22 bases between. This CDR3 is CAIGGPGRKGSGELFF. The DNA for the CDR3 is TGTGCCATCGGAGGTCCGGGGAGGAAAGGGTCCGGGGAGCTGTTTTTT.

This clonotype has more than one count but fewer than ten. The rearrangement joins TRBV10-3 to TRBJ2-3; D gene ambiguous. This CDR3 spans 12 amino acids. Per germline, CDR1 ENHRY and CDR2 SYGVKD. The V end was cut by 5 bases, the J end by 0 bases, with 3 bases between. CDR3 nucleotides: TGTGCCATCAGTTGGAGCACAGATACGCAGTATTTT. Residues: CAISWSTDTQYF.

The chain couples TRBV13 to TRBJ2-7; TRBD2 matches at 8 bases. The germline V gene has CDR1 PRHDT and CDR2 FYEKMQ (reference sequence). The CDR3 has 16 residues. Unmatched junction bases numbered 8, after V lost 1 base and J lost 3 bases. The CDR3 DNA is TGTGCCAGCAGCTTAGCATTGGCGGGAGGCATCTACGAGCAGTACTTC. Amino acids: CASSLALAGGIYEQYF.

The chain has TRBV5-1 and TRBJ2-5, with a weak D call TRBD2 (6 bases). The CDR3 covers 15 residues. Germline values: CDR1 SGHRS, CDR2 YFSETQ. V lost 4 bases and J lost 4, with 17 bases in between. The CDR3 protein is CASSGGTSAGETQYF. The DNA of the CDR3 is TGCGCCAGCAGCGGAGGGACTTCCGCCGGAGAGACCCAGTACTTC.

The CDR3 sequence: CASISTGTGVNEQFF. DNA of the CDR3: TGTGCCAGCATCAGCACCGGGACAGGGGTTAATGAGCAGTTCTTC. The chain couples TRBV7-8 to TRBJ2-1, with 10 bases that match TRBD1. Germline CDR1 SGHVS, CDR2 FQNEAQ. The CDR3 is 15 residues long. J was trimmed by 7 bases and V by 7 bases; bases with no gene match: 10.